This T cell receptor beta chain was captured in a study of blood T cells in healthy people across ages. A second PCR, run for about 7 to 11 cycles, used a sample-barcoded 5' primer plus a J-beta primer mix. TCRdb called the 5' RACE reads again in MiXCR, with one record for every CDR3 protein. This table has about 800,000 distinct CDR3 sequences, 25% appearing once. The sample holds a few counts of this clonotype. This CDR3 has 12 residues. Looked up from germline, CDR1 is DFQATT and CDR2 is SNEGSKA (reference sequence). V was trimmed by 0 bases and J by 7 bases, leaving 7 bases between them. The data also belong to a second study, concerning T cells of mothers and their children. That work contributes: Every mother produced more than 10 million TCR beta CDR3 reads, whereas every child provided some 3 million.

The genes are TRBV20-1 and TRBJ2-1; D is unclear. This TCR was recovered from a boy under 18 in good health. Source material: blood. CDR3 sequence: CSARDGTNEQFF. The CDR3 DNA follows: TGCAGTGCTAGAGATGGTACTAATGAGCAGTTCTTC.